The table lists the clone carrying this T cell receptor beta chain with many counts. The antigen remains unidentified. The V segment lost 3 bases and the J segment 6 bases; nucleotides outside the gene matches: 7. The germline gives CDR1 SGHAT, CDR2 FQNNGV. The CDR3 contains 16 residues. Unique molecular identifiers were used to barcode this TCRbeta library. In TCRdb, the PCR reads were re-called with MiXCR into one record per CDR3 protein. The data contain hundreds of thousands of distinct CDR3 sequences, roughly 9.1% of them singletons. The data derive from a study of T-cell reconstitution after alpha-beta-depleted transplantation in children. Study results and caveats: T-cell numbers and diversity one year post-transplant derived largely from freshly generated T cells. Several hundred rapidly expanded clones from non-depleted graft cells reportedly supplied alpha-beta T cells about two months post-transplant.

Specimen: PBMCs, collected before TCRalphabeta/CD19-depleted stem cell transplant. The TCR was taken from a boy in the first two years of life with acute myeloid leukemia, due to receive a stem cell transplant. This rearrangement joins TRBV11-2 to TRBJ2-2, with 10 bases that match TRBD2. The CDR3 reads CASSFPLAGSSGELFF. The CDR3, as DNA: TGTGCCAGCAGCTTTCCACTAGCGGGGAGTTCCGGGGAGCTGTTTTTT.